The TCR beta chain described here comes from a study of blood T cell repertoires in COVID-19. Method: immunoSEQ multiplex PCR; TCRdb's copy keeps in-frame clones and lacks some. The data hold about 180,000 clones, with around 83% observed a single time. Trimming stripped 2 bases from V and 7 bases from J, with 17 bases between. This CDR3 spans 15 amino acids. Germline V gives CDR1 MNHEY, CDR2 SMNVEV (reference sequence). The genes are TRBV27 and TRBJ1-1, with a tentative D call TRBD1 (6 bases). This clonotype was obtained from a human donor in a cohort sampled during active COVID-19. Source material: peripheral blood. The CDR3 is CASSLAYTGTHEAFF. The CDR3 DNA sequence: TGTGCCAGCAGTTTAGCCTATACCGGGACACATGAAGCTTTCTTT.